Listed here are 22 T cell receptor beta chains from one sample, sequenced in a study of human T cells and chemical hapten exposure. The time point here: pre-sensitization, week 0. Treatment reported: therapeutic diphenylcyclopropenone sensitization with weekly scalp DPC. TCRdb called the RACE reads again in MiXCR, with one record for every CDR3 protein. The table records about 70,000 distinct CDR3 sequences, roughly 9.8% of them present only once. Sequences were derived from whole blood, sampled in connection with sensitization to the hapten diphenylcyclopropenone (DPC). These receptor sequences come from a woman aged 45 to 65 with alopecia areata. Some clones in this sample may be carry-over from other donors' samples.

This clonotype turned up a few times. The rearrangement uses TRBV6-6 and TRBJ1-1; 9 bases agree with TRBD1. This CDR3 is built from 15 residues. CDR1 is MNHNY and CDR2 is SVGAGI in the germline V gene (reference sequence). The trim removed 4 bases at V and 2 bases at J, leaving 5 bases unmatched. The CDR3 DNA is TGTGCCAGCAGTTGGGACAGGGAGGAAAACACTGAAGCTTTCTTT. It is translated as CASSWDREENTEAFF.

This clonotype was recorded at least ten times. The CDR3 spells CASSTGSSVAGELFF. For the CDR3, the DNA is TGTGCCAGCAGTACTGGTTCTAGTGTCGCCGGGGAGCTGTTTTTT. This sequence joins TRBV6-5 and TRBJ2-2; no clear D gene. Germline V gene sequence: CDR1 MNHEY, CDR2 SVGAGI. CDR3 length: 15 residues. Trimming stripped 5 bases from V and 6 bases from J, with 16 bases between.

This chain joins TRBV29-1 and TRBJ2-5; D unclear. Deletions cut 4 bases from V and 5 bases from J, with 8 bases between. The CDR3 runs 11 residues. Germline V gene sequence: CDR1 SQVTM, CDR2 ANQGSEA. The CDR3 nucleotides are TGCAGCGTTGGATCCTGGGAGACCCAGTACTTC. Translation gives CSVGSWETQYF.

This clonotype appeared many times. This rearrangement joins TRBV6-5 to TRBJ2-7, with 7 bases matching TRBD1. The V and J ends lost 6 bases and 5 bases, in that order; junction bases with no gene match: 7. The CDR3 runs to 13 residues. Germline V lookup: CDR1 MNHEY, CDR2 SVGAGI. CDR3 amino acids: CASRNRGSNEQYF. For the CDR3, the DNA is TGTGCCAGCAGGAACAGGGGTTCCAACGAGCAGTACTTC.

The V call is TRBV7-2, the J call TRBJ2-2; D unclear. CDR1 SGHTA and CDR2 FQGNSA come from the germline V gene. This CDR3 spans 17 amino acids. Trimming took off 5 bases at V and 4 bases at J, with 20 bases between the two ends. The CDR3 spells CASSPGGTAGRTGELFF. The CDR3 coding sequence is TGTGCCAGCAGCCCAGGCGGTACGGCCGGGCGCACCGGGGAGCTGTTTTTT.

The chain combines TRBV29-1 with TRBJ2-7; 9 bases map to TRBD1. The CDR3 has 12 amino acids. V lost 7 bases, J lost 7 bases, and 8 bases stayed unmatched. Germline loops: CDR1 SQVTM, CDR2 ANQGSEA. CDR3 sequence: CSGVGTGWEQYF. CDR3 nucleotides: TGCAGCGGCGTAGGGACAGGGTGGGAGCAGTACTTC.

This clonotype was seen repeatedly, ten times or more. V is TRBV20-1 and J is TRBJ1-5, with D tentatively TRBD1 (5 bases). The CDR3 loop spans 15 amino acids. Trimming stripped 0 bases from V and 8 bases from J, with 17 bases between. Germline loops: CDR1 DFQATT, CDR2 SNEGSKA (reference sequence). Here the CDR3 reads CSARDNFQGGKPQHF. For the CDR3, the DNA is TGCAGTGCTAGAGATAATTTTCAGGGAGGGAAGCCCCAGCATTTT.

This clonotype showed up many times. The chain employs TRBV5-4 and TRBJ2-7; 7 bases map to TRBD1. Germline V gives CDR1 SGHNT, CDR2 YYREEE (reference sequence). This CDR3 has 16 amino acids. V shed 0 bases, J shed 6 bases, and the junction held 12 bases outside the gene matches. CDR3 in DNA: TGTGCCAGCAGCTTGGAGGTCGGCCCGAGGGGGCGCGAGCAGTACTTC. Its translation: CASSLEVGPRGREQYF.

The chain links TRBV30 to TRBJ2-3, with TRBD2 as a possible D gene (6 bases). Per germline, CDR1 GTSNPN and CDR2 SVGIG (reference sequence). This CDR3 region has 13 residues. The V end lost 2 bases, the J end lost 8 bases, and 14 bases lay between the germline ends. In DNA form, the CDR3 reads TGTGCCTGGAGTCATGTTTCGCGGGGTACGCAGTATTTT. It codes for CAWSHVSRGTQYF.

This clonotype was recorded many times. The J gene is TRBJ1-4, the V gene TRBV6-5; perhaps TRBD1 as D (5 bases). The germline V gene encodes CDR1 MNHEY and CDR2 SVGAGI. V was shortened by 7 bases and J by 8 bases, with 17 bases between the two germline ends. There are 14 residues in the CDR3. DNA of the CDR3: TGTGCCAGCACCCCCTTCCAGGGAAGCGAAAAACTGTTTTTT. Translation: CASTPFQGSEKLFF.

The rearrangement links TRBV28 to TRBJ2-7; D might be TRBD1 (7 bases). V was clipped by 5 bases and J by 1 base, with 24 bases between them. Germline lookup yields CDR1 MDHEN and CDR2 SYDVKM. The CDR3 has 18 amino acids. For the CDR3, the DNA is TGTGCCAGCAGTCCTTATAACCCCGACAGGGCGGGGTCCTACGAGCAGTACTTC. This translates into CASSPYNPDRAGSYEQYF.

This clonotype was observed many times. The chain is built from TRBV5-1 and TRBJ2-7; a possible D gene is TRBD1 (6 bases). From germline, CDR1 is SGHRS and CDR2 YFSETQ. V lost 4 bases to trimming and J lost 2 bases, with 13 bases between them. The CDR3 is 14 amino acids. The CDR3 nucleotides read TGCGCCAGCAGCACGGATGGGGGCGCCTACGAGCAGTACTTC. This gives the protein CASSTDGGAYEQYF.

In this sample, this clonotype turned up a few times. The V gene is TRBV7-3, the J gene TRBJ2-3; D is unresolved. This CDR3 has 16 amino acids. V lost 0 bases to trimming and J lost 10 bases, with 20 bases between them. Germline assignment: CDR1 SGHTA and CDR2 FQGTGA. The CDR3 spells CASSLTVGGSPAAQYF. The CDR3 nucleotides read TGTGCCAGCAGCTTAACGGTGGGTGGATCCCCGGCGGCGCAGTATTTT.

This clonotype was observed a few times. This chain links TRBV6-4 with TRBJ1-5, with D uncertain. The germline CDR1 and CDR2 sequences are MRHNA and SNTAGT. The V end was cut by 4 bases, the J end by 4 bases, with 8 bases between. This CDR3 is built from 13 residues. The CDR3 nucleotides are TGTGCCAGCAGTGTGGAGCCAAATCAGCCCCAGCATTTT. Residues: CASSVEPNQPQHF.

This clonotype turned up a few times. The V and J genes are TRBV7-9 and TRBJ1-1, with D perhaps TRBD1 (5 bases). From germline, CDR1 is SEHNR and CDR2 FQNEAQ (reference sequence). Trimming pared 4 bases from V and 7 bases from J, leaving 25 bases between. The CDR3 consists of 17 residues. The CDR3 DNA reads TGTGCCAGCAGCTCCTCCAGGGTCCCTAAGGCCTACGGTGAAGCTTTCTTT. Its translation is CASSSSRVPKAYGEAFF.

This clonotype was detected a few times. The gene calls are TRBV4-2 and TRBJ1-4, with 7 bases that match TRBD1. V trimming: 0 bases; J trimming: 0 bases; junction bases outside the gene matches: 7. This CDR3 region has 18 residues. The germline gives CDR1 LGHNA, CDR2 YNFKEQ. The DNA for the CDR3 is TGTGCCAGCAGCCAAGATGCGGGACAGAGAGCAACTAATGAAAAACTGTTTTTT. Translated: CASSQDAGQRATNEKLFF.

There are many counts of this clonotype. V and J are TRBV6-6 and TRBJ2-1; 8 nucleotides line up with TRBD2. The CDR3 has 16 amino acids. Trimming cost V 2 bases and J 0 bases; bases outside gene matches: 3. Germline V gene sequence: CDR1 MNHNY, CDR2 SVGAGI (reference sequence). The CDR3, as DNA: TGTGCCAGCAGTTACCCTAGCGGGTCCTCCTACAATGAGCAGTTCTTC. Its protein product is CASSYPSGSSYNEQFF.

Points on this clonotype: A read error is possible here, since a much larger clone lies one base away. J is TRBJ2-2 and V is TRBV27, with 8 bases that match TRBD1. The CDR3 is 17 residues long. V lost 3 bases to trimming and J lost 6 bases; unmatched junction nucleotides: 12. Per the germline V gene, CDR1 is MNHEY and CDR2 is SMNVEV (reference sequence). DNA of the CDR3: TGTGCCAGCAGTTTGGGGCCCCAGGGGGCTCACGCCGGGGAGCTGTTTTTT. Translation: CASSLGPQGAHAGELFF.

A few counts support this clonotype. J is TRBJ1-3 and V is TRBV7-6; D is perhaps TRBD1 (6 bases). The germline CDR1 and CDR2 sequences are SGHVS and FNYEAQ. V gave up 5 bases and J gave up 3 bases, with 11 bases separating them. This CDR3 region has 14 residues. CDR3 region: CASSNGGSGNTIYF. In DNA, the CDR3 is TGTGCCAGCAGCAACGGGGGCAGTGGAAACACCATATATTTT.

The chain links TRBV28 to TRBJ2-7, with TRBD2 as a possible D gene (6 bases). The CDR3 totals 14 residues. CDR1 MDHEN and CDR2 SYDVKM come from the germline V gene. V lost 10 bases, J lost 3 bases, and 19 bases lay in between. CDR3 in amino acids: CATTAGRVRYEQYF. CDR3 DNA sequence: TGTGCCACCACTGCGGGGCGGGTTCGCTACGAGCAGTACTTC.

This clonotype was seen only a few times. This sequence joins TRBV6-2 or TRBV6-3 and TRBJ2-2; 9 bases match TRBD2. Germline values: CDR1 MNHEY, CDR2 SVGEGT. V dropped 6 bases and J dropped 2; count of bases not matched to a gene: 7. This CDR3 is 16 amino acids long. CDR3 protein: CASRNERGANTGELFF. The CDR3, as DNA: TGTGCCAGCAGAAACGAGCGGGGGGCCAACACCGGGGAGCTGTTTTTT.

This clonotype showed up just a few times. The chain links TRBV27 to TRBJ2-6; D may be TRBD1 or TRBD2 (5 bases each). There are 16 residues in the CDR3. With 4 bases removed from V and 0 bases from J, the gap between germline ends came to 10 bases. The germline gives CDR1 MNHEY, CDR2 SMNVEV (reference sequence). The CDR3 coding sequence is TGTGCCAGCAGTTGGGACGGGGCCTCTGGGGCCAACGTCCTGACTTTC. Translation: CASSWDGASGANVLTF.